A single sample gave rise to the 8 T cell receptor beta chains below, sequenced in a study of OX40 agonist ivuxolimab in advanced cancers. Clones were read by immunoSEQ multiplex PCR, and TCRdb kept only the in-frame ones, dropping some. The sample holds tens of thousands of clones, 70% to 85% seen once. Specimen: CD4+ or CD8+ T cells sorted from blood, collected in a trial of the OX40 agonist ivuxolimab. These receptors were collected from an adult with an advanced solid tumor such as melanoma, head and neck, liver or kidney cancer.

The rearrangement links TRBV9 to TRBJ2-3, with D possibly being TRBD2 (6 bases). The germline V gene has CDR1 SGDLS and CDR2 YYNGEE. The ends were cut back, 2 bases at V and 11 bases at J, with 12 bases in the middle. The CDR3 runs 12 residues. The CDR3 reads CASSVLNGGQYF. The CDR3 DNA follows: TGTGCCAGCAGCGTCCTGAACGGGGGGCAGTATTTT.

The chain has TRBV5-1 and TRBJ2-3; 11 bases are a match to TRBD1. Germline V gives CDR1 SGHRS, CDR2 YFSETQ. The CDR3 has 15 residues. V was clipped by 3 bases and J by 6 bases; unmatched bases: 6. CDR3 DNA: TGCGCCAGCAGCTGGGGACAGGGGGACCGGGATACGCAGTATTTT. Encoded protein: CASSWGQGDRDTQYF. Filled out from reference TRBV5-1 and TRBJ2-3, the complete variable domain reads KAGVTQTPRYLIKTRGQQVTLSCSPISGHRSVSWYQQTPGQGLQFLFEYFSETQRNKGNFPGRFSGRQFSNSRSEMNVSTLELGDSALYLCASSWGQGDRDTQYFGPGTRLTVL.

The chain carries TRBV7-8 and TRBJ2-3; 10 bases are shared with TRBD1. J gave up 3 bases and V 5 bases, and 5 bases lay outside the gene matches. CDR1 SGHVS and CDR2 FQNEAQ come from the germline V gene. The CDR3 spans 15 residues. The CDR3 DNA reads TGTGCCAGCAGCGCACCGGGACAGGGGACAGATACGCAGTATTTT. It is translated as CASSAPGQGTDTQYF.

This rearrangement joins TRBV18 to TRBJ1-4, with D possibly being TRBD1 (5 bases). This CDR3 has 15 amino acids. V lost 6 bases and J lost 2, with 13 bases in between. Germline loops: CDR1 KGHSH, CDR2 LQKENI. The CDR3 DNA reads TGTGCCAGCTCGCAGGGATTGTCGACTAATGAAAAACTGTTTTTT. Its protein product is CASSQGLSTNEKLFF.

In this sample, this clone turned up a few times. The chain couples TRBV6-4 to TRBJ1-2, with a possible D match to TRBD1 (5 bases). Germline lookup yields CDR1 MRHNA and CDR2 SNTAGT. V dropped 3 bases and J dropped 6 bases, with 11 bases sitting between them. The CDR3 spans 13 residues. CDR3 sequence reads: CASSDSGLDGYTF. The CDR3 DNA follows: TGTGCCAGCAGTGATTCAGGGCTGGATGGCTACACCTTC.

The V gene is TRBV28, the J gene TRBJ2-7; 8 positions match TRBD2. Germline V gives CDR1 MDHEN, CDR2 SYDVKM. This CDR3 comprises 16 residues. J lost 3 bases, V lost 10 bases, and 17 bases had no gene match. CDR3 sequence reads: CATGGGFGSDFYEQYF. CDR3 coding DNA: TGTGCCACCGGGGGGGGCTTTGGTAGTGACTTCTACGAGCAGTACTTC. Using reference TRBV28 and TRBJ2-7 for the parts outside the CDR3, the full variable domain is DVKVTQSSRYLVKRTGEKVFLECVQDMDHENMFWYRQDPGLGLRLIYFSYDVKMKEKGDIPEGYSVSREKKERFSLILESASTNQTSMYLCATGGGFGSDFYEQYFGPGTRLTVT.

The V and J genes are TRBV5-1 and TRBJ1-3; D is unclear. The length of the CDR3 is 15 residues. Per the germline V gene, CDR1 is SGHRS and CDR2 is YFSETQ. V lost 3 bases and J lost 4, with 14 bases in between. Here the CDR3 reads CASSYDTRGGNTIYF. DNA of the CDR3: TGCGCCAGCAGCTATGACACCCGAGGAGGAAACACCATATATTTT.

The V and J genes are TRBV27 and TRBJ2-1; TRBD1 matches 7 bases. V dropped 3 bases and J dropped 6; count of bases not matched to a gene: 5. From germline, CDR1 is MNHEY and CDR2 SMNVEV (reference sequence). The length of the CDR3 is 14 residues. For the CDR3, the DNA is TGTGCCAGCAGTTTGCACAGGGGTGGCAATGAGCAGTTCTTC. It encodes CASSLHRGGNEQFF.